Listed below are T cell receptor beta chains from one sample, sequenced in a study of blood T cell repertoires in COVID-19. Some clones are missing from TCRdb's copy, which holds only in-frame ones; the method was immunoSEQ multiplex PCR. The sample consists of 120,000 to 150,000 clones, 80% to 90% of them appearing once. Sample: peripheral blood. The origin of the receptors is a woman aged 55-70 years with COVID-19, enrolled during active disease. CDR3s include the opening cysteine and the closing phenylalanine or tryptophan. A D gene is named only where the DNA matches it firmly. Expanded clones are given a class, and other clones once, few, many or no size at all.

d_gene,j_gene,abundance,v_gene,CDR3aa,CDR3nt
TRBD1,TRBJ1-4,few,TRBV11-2,CASSLRQGTANEKLFF,TGTGCCAGCAGCCTCCGACAGGGGACGGCTAATGAAAAACTGTTTTTT
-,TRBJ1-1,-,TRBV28,CASSFNRRDTEAFF,TGTGCCAGCAGTTTTAATAGGCGGGACACTGAAGCTTTCTTT
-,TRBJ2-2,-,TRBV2,CASSEFRTDNTGELFF,TGTGCCAGCAGTGAATTTCGGACAGATAACACCGGGGAGCTGTTTTTT
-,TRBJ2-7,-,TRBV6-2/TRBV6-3,CASSPSSYEQYF,TGTGCCAGCAGCCCCAGCTCCTACGAGCAGTACTTC
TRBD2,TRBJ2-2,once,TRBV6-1,CASSVLPGTSGANTGELFF,TGTGCCAGCAGTGTATTACCAGGGACTAGCGGGGCGAACACCGGGGAGCTGTTTTTT
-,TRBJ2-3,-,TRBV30,CAWSRPDTQYF,TGTGCCTGGAGCAGGCCAGATACGCAGTATTTT
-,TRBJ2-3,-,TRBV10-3,CAISESLTSRDTQYF,TGTGCCATCAGTGAGTCGCTTACTAGTCGGGATACGCAGTATTTT
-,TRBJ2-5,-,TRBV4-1,CASSQDLRWGLETQYF,TGCGCCAGCAGCCAAGATCTACGGTGGGGGCTGGAGACCCAGTACTTC
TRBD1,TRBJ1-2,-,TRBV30,CACDAGGENYGYTF,TGTGCCTGCGACGCAGGGGGTGAGAACTATGGCTACACCTTC
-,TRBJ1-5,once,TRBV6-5,CASARRENQPQHF,TGTGCCAGCGCAAGGAGAGAGAATCAGCCCCAGCATTTT
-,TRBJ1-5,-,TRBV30,CAWSESNQPQHF,TGTGCCTGGAGCGAGAGCAATCAGCCCCAGCATTTT
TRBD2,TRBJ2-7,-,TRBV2,CASSPGLAAYEQYF,TGTGCCAGCAGTCCGGGACTAGCAGCCTACGAGCAGTACTTC
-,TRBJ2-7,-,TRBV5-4,CASSYYGQTYEQYF,TGTGCCAGCAGCTATTACGGACAGACCTACGAGCAGTACTTC
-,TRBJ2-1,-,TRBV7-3,CASSLTVQLEQFF,TGTGCCAGCAGCTTAACGGTGCAGTTAGAGCAGTTCTTC
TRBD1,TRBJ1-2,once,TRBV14,CASSQSGQGASYGYTF,TGTGCCAGCAGCCAGTCCGGACAGGGGGCTAGCTATGGCTACACCTTC
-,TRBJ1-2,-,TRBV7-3,CASSQNRGNYGYTF,TGTGCCAGCAGCCAAAACCGGGGTAACTATGGCTACACCTTC
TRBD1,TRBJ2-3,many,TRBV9,CASSAATGPPSTDTQYF,TGTGCCAGCAGCGCCGCGACAGGGCCTCCTAGCACAGATACGCAGTATTTT
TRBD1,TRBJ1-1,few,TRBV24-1,CATSDLPFFLDRVNTEAFF,TGTGCCACCAGTGATCTCCCGTTCTTCTTAGACAGGGTGAACACTGAAGCTTTCTTT
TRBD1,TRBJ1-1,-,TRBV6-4,CASLETGWLDTEAFF,TGTGCCAGCCTAGAGACAGGGTGGTTGGACACTGAAGCTTTCTTT
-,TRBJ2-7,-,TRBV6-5,CASSRVPPYEQYF,TGTGCCAGCAGCCGGGTCCCTCCCTACGAGCAGTACTTC
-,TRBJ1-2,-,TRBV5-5,CASSRGTFGDYGYTF,TGTGCCAGCAGCCGGGGGACGTTTGGGGACTATGGCTACACCTTC
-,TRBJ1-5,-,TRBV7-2,CASSYPGGNQPQHF,TGTGCCAGCAGCTACCCCGGGGGGAATCAGCCCCAGCATTTT
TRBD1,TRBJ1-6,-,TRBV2,CASRTGQGDSPLHF,TGTGCCAGCAGGACGGGACAGGGTGATTCACCCCTCCACTTT
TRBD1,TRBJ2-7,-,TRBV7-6,CASSPGTGGRGEQYF,TGTGCCAGCAGCCCGGGGACAGGGGGGCGCGGCGAGCAGTACTTC
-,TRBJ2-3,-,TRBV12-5,CASGLGLTDTQYF,TGTGCTAGTGGTTTAGGACTCACAGATACGCAGTATTTT
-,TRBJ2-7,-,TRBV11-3,CASSLAGGSVTGDEQYF,TGTGCCAGCAGCTTAGCGGGGGGTTCCGTGACAGGGGACGAGCAGTACTTC
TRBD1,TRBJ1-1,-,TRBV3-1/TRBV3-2,CASSPYRDRNTEAFF,TGTGCCAGCAGCCCCTACCGGGACAGGAACACTGAAGCTTTCTTT
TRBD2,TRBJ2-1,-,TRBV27,CASSGNPGTSGLYNEQFF,TGTGCCAGCAGTGGAAATCCCGGGACTAGCGGGCTTTACAATGAGCAGTTCTTC
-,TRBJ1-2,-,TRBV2,CAIQQGPTNGYTF,TGTGCCATACAACAGGGCCCAACAAATGGCTACACCTTC
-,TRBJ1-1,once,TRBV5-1,CASSLVPVNTEAFF,TGCGCCAGCAGCTTGGTCCCGGTGAACACTGAAGCTTTCTTT
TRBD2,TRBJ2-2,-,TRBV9,CASSVDAGGPDTGELFF,TGTGCCAGCAGCGTAGACGCGGGGGGACCGGACACCGGGGAGCTGTTTTTT
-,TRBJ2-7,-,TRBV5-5,CASSYPTESYEQYF,TGTGCCAGCAGCTACCCGACAGAGTCCTACGAGCAGTACTTC
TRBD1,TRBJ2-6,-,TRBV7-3,CASSYKGQGSGANVLTF,TGTGCCAGCAGCTATAAGGGACAGGGGTCTGGGGCCAACGTCCTGACTTTC
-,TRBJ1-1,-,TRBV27,CASRGLEKPDPHF,TGTGCCAGCAGGGGCTTGGAAAAGCCTGATCCACATTTT
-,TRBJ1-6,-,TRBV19,CASSSGLNSPLHF,TGTGCCAGTAGTAGTGGGCTTAATTCACCCCTCCACTTT
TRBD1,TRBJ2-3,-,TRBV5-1,CASSLGQGGTDTQYF,TGCGCCAGCAGCTTGGGACAGGGTGGGACAGATACGCAGTATTTT
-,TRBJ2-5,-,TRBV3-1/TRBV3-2,CASSQDFRETQYF,TGTGCCAGCAGCCAAGATTTCCGGGAGACCCAGTACTTC
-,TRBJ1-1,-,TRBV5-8,CASSWEVGANTEAFF,TGTGCCAGCAGCTGGGAGGTAGGGGCCAACACTGAAGCTTTCTTT
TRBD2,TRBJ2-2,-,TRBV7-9,CASSLDVASGATTGELFF,TGTGCCAGCAGCTTAGATGTCGCTAGCGGGGCGACCACCGGGGAGCTGTTTTTT
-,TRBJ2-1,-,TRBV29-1,CSVETEGYNEQFF,TGCAGCGTTGAAACGGAGGGCTACAATGAGCAGTTCTTC
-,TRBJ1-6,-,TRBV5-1,CASSTQGENSPLHF,TGCGCCAGCAGCACACAGGGTGAGAATTCACCCCTCCACTTT
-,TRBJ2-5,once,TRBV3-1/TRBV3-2,CASSQSETQYF,TGTGCCAGCAGCCAATCGGAGACCCAGTACTTC
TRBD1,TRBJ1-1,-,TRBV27,CASSLILQGGIAFF,TGTGCCAGCAGTCTGATCCTACAGGGGGGGATCGCTTTCTTT
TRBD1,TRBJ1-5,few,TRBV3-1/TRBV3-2,CASSQDPTGGGNQPQHF,TGTGCCAGCAGCCAAGATCCGACAGGGGGAGGCAATCAGCCCCAGCATTTT
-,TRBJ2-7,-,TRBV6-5,CASSYSSPGKSYEQYF,TGTGCCAGCAGTTACTCGTCGCCAGGGAAGTCCTACGAGCAGTACTTC
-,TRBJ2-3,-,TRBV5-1,CASSSEYTDTQYF,TGCGCCAGCAGCTCCGAGTACACAGATACGCAGTATTTT
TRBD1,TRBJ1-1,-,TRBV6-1,CASGDRMTEAFF,TGTGCCAGCGGGGACAGAATGACTGAAGCTTTCTTT
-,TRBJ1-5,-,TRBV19,CASSIEGREPSNQPQHF,TGTGCCAGTAGTATAGAGGGGCGTGAGCCTAGCAATCAGCCCCAGCATTTT
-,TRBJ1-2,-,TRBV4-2,CASSQRVWEEFYGYTF,TGTGCCAGCAGCCAGCGGGTCTGGGAGGAGTTTTATGGCTACACCTTC
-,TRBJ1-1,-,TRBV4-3,CASSQAGVLEAFF,TGCGCCAGCAGCCAAGCGGGGGTTCTCGAAGCTTTCTTT